The 14 T cell receptor beta chains below all came from one sample that was sequenced in a study of monozygotic twins with inflammatory bowel disease. TCRdb re-called the 5' RACE reads and gives one entry per CDR3 protein, without DNA. In all, the sample yields approximately 390,000 distinct CDR3 sequences. Specimen: blood. These receptors all stem from a human donor with ulcerative colitis or Crohn's disease, or a healthy co-twin of an affected twin (not recorded which).

The genes are TRBV30 and TRBJ1-1. CDR3 length: 11 amino acids. Germline V gene data show CDR1 as GTSNPN and CDR2 as SVGIG (reference sequence). The CDR3 loop is CAWRENTEAFF.

The CDR3 region is CASSYSVSNYEQYF. V gene TRBV6-2 or TRBV6-3 combines with J gene TRBJ2-7. This CDR3 has 14 residues. Germline CDR1 reads MNHEY; CDR2 reads SVGEGT.

The V and J genes are TRBV12-3 or TRBV12-4 and TRBJ1-5. CDR3 length: 15 amino acids. CDR3 region: CASSFHGDSNQPQHF.

V is TRBV27 and J is TRBJ2-3. Germline-derived CDR1 and CDR2 are MNHEY and SMNVEV (reference sequence). The CDR3 is made up of 13 amino acids. CDR3 protein: CASTSRNTDTQYF.

CDR3 amino acids: CASSLLRRTGAGELFF. The V and J genes are TRBV28 and TRBJ2-2; the D gene TCRdb calls, TRBD1, cannot be checked with no DNA. The CDR3 spans 16 residues. CDR1 and CDR2 (germline): MDHEN, SYDVKM.

The chain carries TRBV4-3 and TRBJ2-3; there is no DNA to check the TCRdb D call of TRBD2. Germline V CDR1 and CDR2: LGHNA, YSLEER. CDR3 size: 17 residues. The CDR3 region is CASSRPSGRASTDTQYF.

The CDR3: CASSQWGQRGGSDNEQFF. The rearrangement links TRBV4-2 to TRBJ2-1; TCRdb reports TRBD2, a call that lacks DNA to check it against. The CDR3 extends over 18 amino acids. Looked up from germline, CDR1 is LGHNA and CDR2 is YNFKEQ.

CDR3 in amino acids: CASTPGVHTEAFF. V is TRBV7-8 and J is TRBJ1-1. Germline lookup yields CDR1 SGHVS and CDR2 FQNEAQ. The CDR3 runs to 13 residues.

The rearrangement joins TRBV29-1 to TRBJ1-5; as DNA is missing, the TRBD1 call by TCRdb cannot be tested. Germline values: CDR1 SQVTM, CDR2 ANQGSEA. The CDR3 spans 15 residues. The CDR3 loop reads CSVCLGTGTNQPQHF.

V and J are TRBV5-1 and TRBJ2-5; without DNA, the TCRdb call of TRBD1 cannot be checked. Germline loops: CDR1 SGHRS, CDR2 YFSETQ. CDR3 length: 15 amino acids. The CDR3 spells CASSLDGDRVETQYF.

This chain uses TRBV5-4 with TRBJ1-6; there is no DNA to check the TCRdb D call of TRBD1. From germline, CDR1 is SGHNT and CDR2 YYREEE (reference sequence). CDR3 length: 14 residues. The CDR3 spells CASSPGTVGSPLHF.

This chain connects TRBV5-4 to TRBJ2-3; as DNA is missing, the TRBD2 call by TCRdb cannot be tested. Per germline, CDR1 SGHNT and CDR2 YYREEE (reference sequence). This CDR3 region has 15 residues. The CDR3 sequence is CASSLSQRETDTQYF.

This rearrangement joins TRBV20-1 to TRBJ2-2; the D call of TRBD1 rests on TCRdb alone, since no DNA is present to check it. CDR1 and CDR2 (germline): DFQATT, SNEGSKA (reference sequence). CDR3 length: 16 amino acids. CDR3 sequence: CSARDLRGTNTGELFF.

The V call is TRBV6-5, the J call TRBJ2-1; TCRdb's assignment of TRBD2 cannot be checked, as there is no DNA. The CDR3 has 15 amino acids. Germline V gene lookup returns CDR1 MNHEY and CDR2 SVGAGI. Here the CDR3 reads CASRPTSGDYNEQFF.